The following is a T cell receptor (beta chain) sequence with its context. As yet, its antigen is unknown. The data were taken from a study of T-cell reconstitution after alpha-beta-depleted transplantation in children. Regarding the study as a whole: One year after transplant, T-cell counts and diversity came mostly from newly produced T cells. Several hundred rapidly expanded clones from non-depleted graft cells reportedly supplied alpha-beta T cells about two months post-transplant.

Trimming took 8 bases from V and 0 from J, leaving 18 bases between them. This CDR3 comprises 15 residues. Germline CDR1 SGHRS, CDR2 YFSETQ. A TCRbeta library incorporating unique molecular identifiers was prepared. MiXCR, applied by TCRdb to the PCR reads, yields one record per CDR3 protein. The sample carries hundreds of thousands of distinct CDR3 sequences, about 15% recorded once. The rearrangement uses TRBV5-1 and TRBJ2-7, with D tentatively TRBD1 or TRBD2 (7 bases each). The specimen was PBMCs, mostly from graft donor cells, collected 360 days after TCRalphabeta/CD19-depleted stem cell transplant. The receptor was isolated from a male patient younger than 18 who had a stem cell transplant for acute lymphoblastic leukemia, so the T cells may come from the graft donor. CDR3 amino acids: CASKSRGGLSYEQYF. The CDR3 DNA follows: TGCGCCAGTAAAAGCAGGGGGGGCCTCTCCTACGAGCAGTACTTC.